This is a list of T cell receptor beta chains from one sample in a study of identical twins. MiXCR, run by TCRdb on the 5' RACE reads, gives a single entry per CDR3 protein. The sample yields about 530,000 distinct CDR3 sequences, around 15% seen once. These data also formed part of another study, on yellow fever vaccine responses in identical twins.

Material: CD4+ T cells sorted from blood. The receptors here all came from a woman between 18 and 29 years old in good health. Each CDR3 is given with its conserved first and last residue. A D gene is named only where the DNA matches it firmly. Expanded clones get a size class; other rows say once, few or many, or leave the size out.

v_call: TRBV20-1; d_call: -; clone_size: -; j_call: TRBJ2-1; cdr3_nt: TGCAGTGCTAGAGATGTCTCTCAAGGGCAGTTCTTC; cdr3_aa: CSARDVSQGQFF
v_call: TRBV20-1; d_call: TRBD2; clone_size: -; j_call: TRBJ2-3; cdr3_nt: TGCAGTGCCATTTCCCTCAGCGGGAGAGGCACAGATACGCAGTATTTT; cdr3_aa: CSAISLSGRGTDTQYF
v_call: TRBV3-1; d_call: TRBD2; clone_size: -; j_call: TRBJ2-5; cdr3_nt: TGTGCCAGCAGCCATTACGTCGCCCTAGCGGACCAAGAGACCCAGTACTTC; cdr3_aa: CASSHYVALADQETQYF
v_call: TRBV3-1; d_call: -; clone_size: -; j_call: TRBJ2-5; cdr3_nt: TGTGCCAGCAGCCAAGGTAGGGGGATCGGAGAGACCCAGTACTTC; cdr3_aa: CASSQGRGIGETQYF
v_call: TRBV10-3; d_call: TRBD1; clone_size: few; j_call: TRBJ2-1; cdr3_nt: TGTGCCATCAGTGGGGACAGGGGCGGCAATGAGCAGTTCTTC; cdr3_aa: CAISGDRGGNEQFF
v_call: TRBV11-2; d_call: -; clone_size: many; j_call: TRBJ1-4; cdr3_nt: TGTGCCAGCAGCAGGAGGGATGAAAAACTGTTTTTT; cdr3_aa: CASSRRDEKLFF
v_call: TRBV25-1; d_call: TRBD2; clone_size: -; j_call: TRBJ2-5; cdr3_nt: TGTGCCAGCAGTGAATACCGCAGCGGGGGACTAGAACTTAAAGAGACCCAGTACTTC; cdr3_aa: CASSEYRSGGLELKETQYF
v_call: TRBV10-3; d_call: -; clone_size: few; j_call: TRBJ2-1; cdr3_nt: TGTGCCATCACATCCAGGGGCAATGAGCAGTTCTTC; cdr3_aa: CAITSRGNEQFF
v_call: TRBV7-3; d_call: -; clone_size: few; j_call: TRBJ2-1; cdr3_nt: TGTGCCAGCAGCTTAAGTCCCCAGAACAATGAGCAGTTCTTC; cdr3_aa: CASSLSPQNNEQFF
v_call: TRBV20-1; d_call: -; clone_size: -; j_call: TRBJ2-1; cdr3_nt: TGCAGTGCTCCTCTTCTGGGGGGTAGGAGTGAGCAGTTCTTC; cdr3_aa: CSAPLLGGRSEQFF
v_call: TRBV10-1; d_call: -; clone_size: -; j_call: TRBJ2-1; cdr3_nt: TGCGCCAGCAGTGAGGATGGGAGCAGCTCCTACAATGAGCAGTTCTTC; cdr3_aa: CASSEDGSSSYNEQFF
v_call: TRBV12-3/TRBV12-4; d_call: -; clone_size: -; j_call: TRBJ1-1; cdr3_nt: TGTGCCAGCAGTTTAATTGGAGGGCACACTGAAGCTTTCTTT; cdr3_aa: CASSLIGGHTEAFF
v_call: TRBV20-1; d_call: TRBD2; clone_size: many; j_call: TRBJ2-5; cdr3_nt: TGCAGTGCTACGCGGGGGCAAGAGACCCAGTACTTC; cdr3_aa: CSATRGQETQYF
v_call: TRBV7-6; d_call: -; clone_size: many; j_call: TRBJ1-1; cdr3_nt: TGTGCCAGCAGCTTAGACACGAACACTGAAGCTTTCTTT; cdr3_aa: CASSLDTNTEAFF
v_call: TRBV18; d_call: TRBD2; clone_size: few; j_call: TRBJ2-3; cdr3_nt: TGTGCCAGCTCACCTCTAGCGGGAATCGGAGATACGCAGTATTTT; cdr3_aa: CASSPLAGIGDTQYF
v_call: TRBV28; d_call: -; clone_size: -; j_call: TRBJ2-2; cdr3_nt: TGTGCCAGCAGGGTTTTTGCCGGGGAGCTGTTTTTT; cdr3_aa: CASRVFAGELFF
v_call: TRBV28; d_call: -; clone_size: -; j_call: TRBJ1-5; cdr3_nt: TGTGCCAGCAGTCCATCCGACAGGATGAATCAGCCCCAGCATTTT; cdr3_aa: CASSPSDRMNQPQHF
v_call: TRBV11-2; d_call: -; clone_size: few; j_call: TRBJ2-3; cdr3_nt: TGTGCCAGCACACTGGCGCCAGATACGCAGTATTTT; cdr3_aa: CASTLAPDTQYF
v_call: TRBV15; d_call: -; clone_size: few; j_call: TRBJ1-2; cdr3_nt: TGTGCCACCAGCAGAGAAGTGGGTAACTATGGCTACACCTTC; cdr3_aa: CATSREVGNYGYTF
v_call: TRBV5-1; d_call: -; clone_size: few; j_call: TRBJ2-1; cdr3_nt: TGCGCCAGCAGCTTACGAGCGCCCGCCGACAATGAGCAGTTCTTC; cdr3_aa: CASSLRAPADNEQFF
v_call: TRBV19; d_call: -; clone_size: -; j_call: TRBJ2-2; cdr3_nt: TGTGCCAGTAGTATGAGCTTCGGGGAGCTGTTTTTT; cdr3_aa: CASSMSFGELFF
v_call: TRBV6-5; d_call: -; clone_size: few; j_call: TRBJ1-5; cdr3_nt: TGTGCCAGCAGTTACCACCTTGGGGGCGGGCAGCCCCAGCATTTT; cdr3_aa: CASSYHLGGGQPQHF
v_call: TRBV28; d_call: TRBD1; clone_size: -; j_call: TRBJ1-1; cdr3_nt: TGTGCCAGCAGTTTAGGACAGGGCCGGAACACTGAAGCTTTCTTT; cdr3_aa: CASSLGQGRNTEAFF
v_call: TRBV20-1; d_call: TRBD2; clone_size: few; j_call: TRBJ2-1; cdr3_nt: TGCAGTGCTAGCGGGGGGACTAATGAGCAGTTCTTC; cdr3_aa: CSASGGTNEQFF
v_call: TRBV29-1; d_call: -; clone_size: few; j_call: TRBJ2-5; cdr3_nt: TGCAGCGGCCGGGACCCTTCGTCGAAGACCCAGTACTTC; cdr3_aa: CSGRDPSSKTQYF
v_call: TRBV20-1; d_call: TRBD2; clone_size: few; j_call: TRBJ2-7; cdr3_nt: TGCAGTGCTAGAGATCGGCTAGCGGGGTCCTACGAGCAGTACTTC; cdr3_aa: CSARDRLAGSYEQYF
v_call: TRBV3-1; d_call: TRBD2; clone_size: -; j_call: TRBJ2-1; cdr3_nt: TGTGCCAGCAGCCAAGATGGGACTAGCGGGAGATCAAATGAGCAGTTCTTC; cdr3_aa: CASSQDGTSGRSNEQFF
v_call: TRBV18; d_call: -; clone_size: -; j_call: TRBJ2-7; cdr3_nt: TGTGCCAGCTCTTCAAGGAGAATACCTTACGAGCAGTACTTC; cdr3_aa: CASSSRRIPYEQYF
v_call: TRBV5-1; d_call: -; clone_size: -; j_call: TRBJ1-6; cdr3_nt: TGCGCCAGCGGGCCCCGGGCTAATTCACCCCTCCACTTT; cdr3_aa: CASGPRANSPLHF
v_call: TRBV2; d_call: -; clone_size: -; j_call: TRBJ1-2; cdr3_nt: TGTGCCAGCAGTGATATGGCAGCCTATGGCTACACCTTC; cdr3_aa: CASSDMAAYGYTF
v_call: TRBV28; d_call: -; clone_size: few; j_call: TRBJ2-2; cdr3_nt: TGTGCCAGCAAGGTGGGACCCGGGGAGCTGTTTTTT; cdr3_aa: CASKVGPGELFF
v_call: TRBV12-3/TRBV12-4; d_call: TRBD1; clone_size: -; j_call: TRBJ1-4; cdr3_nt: TGTGCCAGCAGTTTAGTGCAGGGGGCAGGTGAAAAACTGTTTTTT; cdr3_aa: CASSLVQGAGEKLFF
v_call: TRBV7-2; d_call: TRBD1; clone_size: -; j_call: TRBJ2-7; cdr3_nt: TGTGCCAGCAGCCCATCGAGGGGGCCCTACGAGCAGTACTTC; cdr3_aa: CASSPSRGPYEQYF
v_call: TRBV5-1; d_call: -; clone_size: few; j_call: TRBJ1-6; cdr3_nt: TGCGCCAGCAGCCCGCCTGGGGTCGATAACTCACCCCTCCACTTT; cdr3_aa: CASSPPGVDNSPLHF
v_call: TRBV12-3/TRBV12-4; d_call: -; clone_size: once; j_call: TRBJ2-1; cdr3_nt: TGTGCCAGCAGCACCCGCCCTGGGAATGAGCAGTTCTTC; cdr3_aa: CASSTRPGNEQFF
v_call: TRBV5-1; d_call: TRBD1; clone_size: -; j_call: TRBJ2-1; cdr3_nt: TGCGCCAGCAGCCCCACAGGGGTGCTGTGGAATGAGCAGTTCTTC; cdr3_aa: CASSPTGVLWNEQFF
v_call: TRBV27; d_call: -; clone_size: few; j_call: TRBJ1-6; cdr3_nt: TGTGCCAGCAGTTTACGGATAGAGTATAGGAATTCACCCCTCCACTTT; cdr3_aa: CASSLRIEYRNSPLHF
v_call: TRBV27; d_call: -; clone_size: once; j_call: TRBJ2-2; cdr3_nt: TGTGCCAGCAGTCAACCCTTCCCGGGGGGCCGCGGGGAGCTGTTTTTT; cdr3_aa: CASSQPFPGGRGELFF
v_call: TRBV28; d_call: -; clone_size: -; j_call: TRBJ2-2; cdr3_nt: TGTGCCAGCAGCCCGGGTCGTCAGCTAATAAGGGGCACCGGGGAGCTGTTTTTT; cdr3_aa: CASSPGRQLIRGTGELFF
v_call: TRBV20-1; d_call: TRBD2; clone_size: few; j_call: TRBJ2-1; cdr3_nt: TGCAGTGCTAGGGGCGGGGGGCCTAAGAGTGAGCAGTTCTTC; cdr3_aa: CSARGGGPKSEQFF
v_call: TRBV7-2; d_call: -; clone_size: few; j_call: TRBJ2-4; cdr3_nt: TGTGCCAGCAGCTTACAGGGGATGGGCATTCAGTACTTC; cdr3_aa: CASSLQGMGIQYF